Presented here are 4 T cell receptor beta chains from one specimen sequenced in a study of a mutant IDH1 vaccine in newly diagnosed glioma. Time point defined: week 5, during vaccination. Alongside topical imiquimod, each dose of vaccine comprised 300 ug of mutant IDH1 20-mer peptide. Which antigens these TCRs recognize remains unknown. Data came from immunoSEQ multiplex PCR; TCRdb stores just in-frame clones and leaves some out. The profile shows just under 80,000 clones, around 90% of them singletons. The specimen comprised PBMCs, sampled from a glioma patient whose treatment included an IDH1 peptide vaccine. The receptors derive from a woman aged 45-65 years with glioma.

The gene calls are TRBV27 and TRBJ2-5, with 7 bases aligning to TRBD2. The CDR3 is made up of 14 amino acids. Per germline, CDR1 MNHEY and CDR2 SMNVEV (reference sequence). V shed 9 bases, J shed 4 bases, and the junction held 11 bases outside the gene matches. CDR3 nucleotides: TGTGCCAGTAGGTCGGGGGGAGTTATAGAGACCCAGTACTTC. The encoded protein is CASRSGGVIETQYF.

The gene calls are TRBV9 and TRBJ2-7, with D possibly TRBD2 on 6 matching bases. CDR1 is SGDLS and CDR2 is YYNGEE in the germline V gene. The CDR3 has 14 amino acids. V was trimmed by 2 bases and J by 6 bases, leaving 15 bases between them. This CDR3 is CASSVSLEGGEQYF. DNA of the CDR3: TGTGCCAGCAGCGTTAGCTTGGAGGGAGGCGAGCAGTACTTC.

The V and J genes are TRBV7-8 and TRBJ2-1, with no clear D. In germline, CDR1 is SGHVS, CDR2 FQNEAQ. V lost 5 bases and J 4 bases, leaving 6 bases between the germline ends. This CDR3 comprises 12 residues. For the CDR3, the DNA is TGTGCCAGCAGCCTAGTATACAATGAGCAGTTCTTC. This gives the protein CASSLVYNEQFF.

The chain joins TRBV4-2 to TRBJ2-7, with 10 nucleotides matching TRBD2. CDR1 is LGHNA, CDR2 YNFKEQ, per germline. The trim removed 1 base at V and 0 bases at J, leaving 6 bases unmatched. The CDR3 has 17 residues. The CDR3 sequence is CASSQVEAGGFSYEQYF. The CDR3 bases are TGTGCCAGCAGCCAAGTGGAAGCGGGAGGGTTCTCCTACGAGCAGTACTTC.